This entry features one T cell receptor beta chain sequence. Its antigen is not known. At the time of sampling, donors were nominally healthy, though unrecorded immune exposures were likely. A multiplex PCR was run with 60 Vbeta primers and 13 Jbeta primers. Some clones are missing from TCRdb's copy, which holds only in-frame ones; the method was immunoSEQ multiplex PCR. The data contain about 120,000 clones, roughly three quarters of them singletons. This sample is part of a study of cytomegalovirus exposure and HLA in healthy donors. Study-wide points: Productive rates of about 87% or about 30% were seen for most TCR beta V segments in an earlier analysis. In a later analysis, most CMV-associated TCR beta chains appeared HLA-restricted. Among TCR beta chains, those listed as cytomegalovirus-associated numbered around 160.

Sequenced material: PBMCs. This TCR was recovered from a woman aged 18-29 years in good health and CMV-seronegative.

DNA for the CDR3: TGTGCCAGCAGATCCCGGGACATTGCCTACAATGAGCAGTTCTTC. Protein product: CASRSRDIAYNEQFF. The rearrangement joins TRBV6-6 to TRBJ2-1; D might be TRBD1 (6 bases). Trimming pared 6 bases from V and 2 bases from J, leaving 14 bases between. Germline values: CDR1 MNHNY, CDR2 SVGAGI (reference sequence). The CDR3 runs to 15 residues.